One and the same sample provided the 21 T cell receptor beta chains below, sequenced in a study of blood T cell repertoires in COVID-19. Assay used: immunoSEQ multiplex PCR; TCRdb lists only in-frame clones, some missing. The sample has under 150,000 clones, less than 80% seen once. Sequenced: peripheral blood. The receptors stem from a woman older than 75 with active or convalescent COVID-19.

This chain connects TRBV18 to TRBJ2-3; 9 nucleotides agree with TRBD2. There are 21 residues in the CDR3. V lost 4 bases and J lost 0; bases outside the gene matches: 20. Germline V gene lookup returns CDR1 KGHSH and CDR2 LQKENI. CDR3 sequence (DNA): TGTGCCAGCTCACTCCTTTCACCTTTAAATAAGCGGGGGGCAAGCACAGATACGCAGTATTTT. It is translated as CASSLLSPLNKRGASTDTQYF.

This clone was detected once. This sample includes further DNA sequences coding for the same CDR3. The CDR3 DNA sequence: TGTGCCAGCAGTTTAGCCCGGGACTATGGCTACACCTTC. This encodes CASSLARDYGYTF. This chain links TRBV28 with TRBJ1-2; D call uncertain. The CDR3 contains 13 residues. V gave up 2 bases and J gave up 3 bases, with 7 bases separating them. Per the germline V gene, CDR1 is MDHEN and CDR2 is SYDVKM.

This CDR3 is CASSWRGGLLGGYTF. CDR3 in DNA: TGTGCCAGCAGTTGGAGGGGGGGGCTCTTAGGTGGCTACACCTTC. The chain employs TRBV3-1 (or the pseudogene TRBV3-2) and TRBJ1-2; TRBD1 might be the D (6 bases). CDR3 length: 15 residues. Germline CDR1 is LGHDT and CDR2 is YNNKEL (reference sequence). V gave up 6 bases and J gave up 7 bases, with 21 bases separating them.

The genes are TRBV18 and TRBJ1-4, with unresolved D. Germline lookup yields CDR1 KGHSH and CDR2 LQKENI. The CDR3 has 16 amino acids. The V gene lost 1 base and the J gene lost 1 base, with 10 bases spanning the gap. The CDR3 protein is CASSPRRAGTNEKLFF. For the CDR3, the DNA is TGTGCCAGCTCACCACGGAGGGCTGGAACTAATGAAAAACTGTTTTTT.

The J gene is TRBJ1-3, the V gene TRBV9, with 9 bases that match TRBD1. V lost 2 bases to trimming and J lost 4 bases; unmatched junction nucleotides: 4. The V gene's germline CDR1 is SGDLS and CDR2 YYNGEE. This CDR3 has 15 residues. The CDR3 DNA reads as TGTGCCAGCAGCGTCCAACAGGGGGCGGGAAACACCATATATTTT. Its protein is CASSVQQGAGNTIYF.

The table lists this clone with a few counts. The V gene is TRBV7-2, the J gene TRBJ2-7, with D tentatively TRBD1 (5 bases). In germline, CDR1 is SGHTA, CDR2 FQGNSA. Trimming left V 6 bases short and J 2 bases short, with 11 bases between. The CDR3 length is 13 residues. The DNA for the CDR3 is TGTGCCAGCAGGCAAGGGGCGGCCTACGAGCAGTACTTC. Its protein is CASRQGAAYEQYF.

This sequence joins TRBV27 and TRBJ2-1; 11 bases map to TRBD2. J was trimmed by 2 bases and V by 2 bases; bases with no gene match: 5. Germline values: CDR1 MNHEY, CDR2 SMNVEV (reference sequence). This CDR3 spans 17 amino acids. This chain's CDR3 is CASSLRSGGGPYNEQFF. In nucleotides, the CDR3 is TGTGCCAGCAGTTTACGTAGCGGGGGGGGACCCTACAATGAGCAGTTCTTC.

This clone was recorded at least ten times. The J gene is TRBJ1-1, the V gene TRBV7-9; 9 bases fit TRBD1. Germline CDR1 is SEHNR and CDR2 is FQNEAQ (reference sequence). Unmatched junction bases numbered 8, after V lost 1 base and J lost 5 bases. The CDR3 spans 16 residues. The CDR3: CASSLVRTGARTEAFF. The CDR3 DNA follows: TGTGCCAGCAGCTTAGTGCGGACAGGGGCGAGGACTGAAGCTTTCTTT. The full variable domain, completed using reference TRBV7-9 and TRBJ1-1, is DTGVSQNPRHKITKRGQNVTFRCDPISEHNRLYWYRQTLGQGPEFLTYFQNEAQLEKSRLLSDRFSAERPKGSFSTLEIQRTEQGDSAMYLCASSLVRTGARTEAFFGQGTRLTVV.

Only a few counts were recorded for this clone. This CDR3 is CASSLEGEPGDTQYF. CDR3 nucleotide sequence: TGTGCCAGCAGCTTAGAGGGGGAGCCGGGAGATACGCAGTATTTT. The chain employs TRBV11-1 and TRBJ2-3; weak D call: TRBD1 (6 bases). The CDR3 runs 15 residues. V shed 1 base and J shed 5 bases, with 13 bases lying between them. Per the germline V gene, CDR1 is SGHAT and CDR2 is FQDESV (reference sequence).

The rearrangement uses TRBV29-1 and TRBJ2-1; tentatively, D is TRBD1 (5 bases). Germline V gene sequence: CDR1 SQVTM, CDR2 ANQGSEA. There are 10 residues in the CDR3. Trimming shortened V by 4 bases and J by 14 bases, and 12 bases separated the two germline ends. Here the CDR3 reads CSVVFRVEFF. The CDR3 DNA reads as TGCAGCGTTGTATTCAGGGTAGAGTTCTTC.

This chain joins TRBV11-3 and TRBJ2-5, with D tentatively TRBD2 (5 bases). This CDR3 spans 15 amino acids. Germline-derived CDR1 and CDR2 are SGHNT and YENEEA. The V end lost 3 bases, the J end lost 2 bases, and 13 bases lay between the germline ends. Here the CDR3 DNA reads TGTGCCAGCAGCTTCGGACTGGCCCAACAAGAGACCCAGTACTTC. Its translation: CASSFGLAQQETQYF.

The CDR3 coding sequence is TGTGCCTGGAGTGTACCGGGACAGGGAAACACCGGGGAGCTGTTTTTT. Its protein product is CAWSVPGQGNTGELFF. This rearrangement joins TRBV30 to TRBJ2-2; 9 bases match TRBD1. Germline assignment: CDR1 GTSNPN and CDR2 SVGIG (reference sequence). The V gene end was trimmed by 0 bases and the J gene end by 2 bases; junction bases not matched to a gene: 4. This CDR3 has 16 amino acids. Filled out from reference TRBV30 and TRBJ2-2, the complete variable domain reads SQTIHQWPATLVQPVGSPLSLECTVEGTSNPNLYWYRQAAGRGLQLLFYSVGIGQISSEVPQNLSASRPQDRQFILSSKKLLLSDSGFYLCAWSVPGQGNTGELFFGEGSRLTVL.

The chain links TRBV5-8 to TRBJ1-1; D ambiguous. The V end lost 2 bases, the J end lost 1 base, and 15 bases lay between the germline ends. Germline CDR1 is SGHTS and CDR2 is YDEGEE. This CDR3 has 16 amino acids. The CDR3 spells CASSFEPGRRNTEAFF. The CDR3 region has the DNA TGTGCCAGCAGCTTCGAACCGGGAAGGAGGAACACTGAAGCTTTCTTT.

V and J are TRBV28 and TRBJ1-2, with D perhaps matching TRBD1 (5 bases). Germline V CDR1 and CDR2: MDHEN, SYDVKM. This CDR3 region has 13 residues. Trimming cost V 8 bases and J 4 bases, with 14 bases left between them. CDR3: CASLEGRAYGYTF. The CDR3 nucleotides read TGTGCCAGCCTGGAAGGCAGGGCCTATGGCTACACCTTC.

The chain uses TRBV7-3 and TRBJ2-7, with 8 bases matching TRBD1. Losses at the gene ends were 5 bases for V and 3 bases for J; bases not matched to a gene: 3. There are 13 residues in the CDR3. Germline-derived CDR1 and CDR2 are SGHTA and FQGTGA. CDR3 bases: TGTGCCAGCAGCCTTACAGGGGGCTACGAGCAGTACTTC. Protein: CASSLTGGYEQYF.

The chain uses TRBV7-8 and TRBJ1-2; TRBD1 might be the D (6 bases). Germline V gives CDR1 SGHVS, CDR2 FQNEAQ. This CDR3 comprises 13 residues. The V end lost 5 bases, the J end lost 8 bases, and 15 bases lay between the germline ends. As DNA, the CDR3 is TGTGCCAGCAGCCGCCAGGGGATGGGGGGCTACACCTTC. Translation: CASSRQGMGGYTF. Based on the CDR3 plus reference TRBV7-8 and TRBJ1-2, the full variable domain is GAGVSQSPRYKVAKRGQDVALRCDPISGHVSLFWYQQALGQGPEFLTYFQNEAQLDKSGLPSDRFFAERPEGSVSTLKIQRTQQEDSAVYLCASSRQGMGGYTFGSGTRLTVV.

The chain employs TRBV5-1 and TRBJ2-7; the match to TRBD1 covers 10 bases. V shed 2 bases, J shed 0 bases, and the junction held 17 bases outside the gene matches. The CDR3 spans 20 residues. CDR1 and CDR2 (germline): SGHRS, YFSETQ. In DNA form, the CDR3 reads TGCGCCAGCAGCTTTAATATACCGGGACAGGGGCCTCCGAGCTCCTACGAGCAGTACTTC. Protein product: CASSFNIPGQGPPSSYEQYF.

V and J are TRBV6-6 and TRBJ2-1; D is perhaps TRBD1 (6 bases). Germline CDR1 MNHNY, CDR2 SVGAGI (reference sequence). CDR3 size: 15 residues. Trimming cost V 2 bases and J 2 bases, with 10 bases left between them. This CDR3 reads CASSYLQGAYNEQFF. CDR3 DNA sequence: TGTGCCAGCAGTTACCTACAGGGAGCCTACAATGAGCAGTTCTTC.

Points on this clone: Given the absence of the conserved phenylalanine or tryptophan at the CDR3 end, a read error is likely. The limits of the CDR3 on the DNA are not certain, so only TCRdb's listed CDR3 is given. The chain recombines TRBV11-2 with TRBJ2-3; TRBD2, as called in the table, went unchecked against the DNA. The CDR3 spans 13 amino acids, including both terminal residues. The germline V gene has CDR1 SGHAT and CDR2 FQNNGV. This chain's CDR3 is CASSLFGGGPQVA.

This clone is labeled large. The CDR3 sequence is CASSHTGTGRHQPQHF. The CDR3 DNA sequence: TGTGCCAGCAGTCATACCGGGACAGGGAGGCATCAGCCCCAGCATTTT. The V gene is TRBV27, the J gene TRBJ1-5; 9 nucleotides line up with TRBD1. J gave up 5 bases and V 5 bases, and 10 bases lay outside the gene matches. The CDR3 covers 16 residues. The germline gives CDR1 MNHEY, CDR2 SMNVEV (reference sequence).

The rearrangement uses TRBV11-3 and TRBJ2-1; TRBD2 matches at 7 bases. Germline lookup yields CDR1 SGHNT and CDR2 YENEEA. The CDR3 is 15 residues long. With 0 bases clipped from V and 1 base from J, the junction kept 0 bases outside the gene matches. The CDR3 here is CASSLDSGSYNEQFF. In DNA form, the CDR3 reads TGTGCCAGCAGCTTAGATAGCGGGTCCTACAATGAGCAGTTCTTC. Combining the CDR3 with reference TRBV11-3 and TRBJ2-1 gives the whole variable domain EAGVVQSPRYKIIEKKQPVAFWCNPISGHNTLYWYLQNLGQGPELLIRYENEEAVDDSQLPKDRFSAERLKGVDSTLKIQPAELGDSAVYLCASSLDSGSYNEQFFGPGTRLTVL.